This TCR beta chain was retrieved from a study of Ad26.COV2.S vaccination and SARS-CoV-2 variants. Overall study context: Among those in the COV1001 Ad26.COV2.S trial arm was the donor. Participants got Ad26.COV2.S intramuscularly, once or twice 56 days apart.

Findings of the study overall: The TCR-based breadth and depth measures might underestimate overall T cell responses.

Comment on this clone: Antigen specificity is unknown.

Sample treatment: roughly 20 received Ad26.COV2.S at low or high dose, single or two shots; five or six received placebo; per-sample allocation not given. After the first vaccine or placebo injection, samples were drawn on day 63. It was an adult aged 18-55 years in Boston who was the donor. The method was immunoSEQ multiplex PCR; TCRdb's version includes in-frame clones alone and lacks a portion of them. The sample yields around 450,000 clones, 80% to 90% seen once. The receptor was isolated from a person aged 18-65 years who received the Ad26.COV2.S COVID-19 vaccine or a placebo. Sequencing used peripheral blood, obtained in a trial of Ad26.COV2.S vaccine versus placebo.

CDR3: CASSSTGQETQYF. CDR3 in DNA: TGTGCCAGCAGTTCTACAGGGCAAGAGACCCAGTACTTC. V gene TRBV6-5 combines with J gene TRBJ2-5, with D possibly TRBD1 on 6 matching bases. Per germline, CDR1 MNHEY and CDR2 SVGAGI. The V and J ends lost 4 bases and 2 bases respectively, with 8 bases between them. This CDR3 has 13 residues.